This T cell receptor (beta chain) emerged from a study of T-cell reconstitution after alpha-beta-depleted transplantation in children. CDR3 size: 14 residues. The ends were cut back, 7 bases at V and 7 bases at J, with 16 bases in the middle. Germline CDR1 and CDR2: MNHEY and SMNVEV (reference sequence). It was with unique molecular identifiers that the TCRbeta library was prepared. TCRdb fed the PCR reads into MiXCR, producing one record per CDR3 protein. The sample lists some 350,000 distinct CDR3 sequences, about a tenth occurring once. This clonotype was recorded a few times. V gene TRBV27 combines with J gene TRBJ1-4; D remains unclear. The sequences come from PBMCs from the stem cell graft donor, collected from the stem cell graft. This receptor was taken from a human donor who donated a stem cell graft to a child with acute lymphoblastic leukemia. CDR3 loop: CASKTWAGSEKLFF. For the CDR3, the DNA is TGTGCCAGCAAAACATGGGCGGGGAGTGAAAAACTGTTTTTT.